These 24 T cell receptor beta chains were all obtained from the same sample, sequenced in a study of blood T cell repertoires in COVID-19. Generated by immunoSEQ multiplex PCR, the TCRdb table keeps only in-frame clones and is missing some. The table has around 170,000 clones, roughly four fifths seen once. Sequenced sample: peripheral blood. The receptor set was obtained from a middle-aged woman with acute or convalescent COVID-19.

The chain has TRBV27 and TRBJ1-2, with TRBD1 matching over 8 bases. Per the germline V gene, CDR1 is MNHEY and CDR2 is SMNVEV (reference sequence). With 5 bases clipped from V and 8 bases from J, the junction kept 10 bases outside the gene matches. CDR3 length: 14 residues. Here the CDR3 reads CASSPQGASWGYTF. The CDR3, as DNA: TGTGCCAGCAGTCCCCAGGGGGCCAGTTGGGGCTACACCTTC.

In this sample, this clone turned up many times. V usage is TRBV27 and J usage is TRBJ1-4, with a tentative D call TRBD1 (5 bases). CDR1 is MNHEY, CDR2 SMNVEV, per germline (reference sequence). The CDR3 sequence is 14 residues long. The germline V and J ends were trimmed by 5 bases and 4 bases, with 11 bases remaining between them. CDR3 in amino acids: CASSPREGNEKLFF. The CDR3 DNA follows: TGTGCCAGCAGTCCCAGGGAAGGTAATGAAAAACTGTTTTTT.

The chain combines TRBV5-1 with TRBJ1-6; 9 bases are shared with TRBD1. With V trimmed by 4 bases and J by 7 bases, 9 bases remained unmatched. Germline V gene lookup returns CDR1 SGHRS and CDR2 YFSETQ. This CDR3 spans 16 amino acids. The CDR3 loop is CASSATGQGGNSPLHF. The DNA for the CDR3 is TGCGCCAGCAGCGCCACGGGACAGGGAGGGAATTCACCCCTCCACTTT. Together with reference TRBV5-1 and TRBJ1-6, the CDR3 gives the full variable domain: KAGVTQTPRYLIKTRGQQVTLSCSPISGHRSVSWYQQTPGQGLQFLFEYFSETQRNKGNFPGRFSGRQFSNSRSEMNVSTLELGDSALYLCASSATGQGGNSPLHFGNGTRLTVT.

This clone was seen a single time. The chain joins TRBV9 to TRBJ2-1, with D tentatively TRBD2 (6 bases). V lost 5 bases to trimming and J lost 0 bases, with 18 bases between them. The CDR3 sequence is 17 residues long. Germline V gene data show CDR1 as SGDLS and CDR2 as YYNGEE. CDR3 sequence: CASSAENLAVSYNEQFF. Written as DNA, the CDR3 is TGTGCCAGCAGTGCAGAGAATTTAGCGGTCTCCTACAATGAGCAGTTCTTC.

The chain joins TRBV5-1 to TRBJ1-1, with TRBD1 matching 9 bases. The CDR3 extends over 16 amino acids. The J segment lost 0 bases and the V segment lost 3 bases, leaving 6 bases of the junction unmatched. CDR1 SGHRS and CDR2 YFSETQ come from the germline V gene. The CDR3 region is CASSYTGGEMNTEAFF. In DNA, the CDR3 is TGCGCCAGCAGCTACACAGGGGGCGAAATGAACACTGAAGCTTTCTTT.

The J gene is TRBJ2-5, the V gene TRBV2; TRBD1 aligns across 10 bases. The CDR3 runs 13 residues. Germline CDR1 is SNHLY and CDR2 is FYNNEI. J was trimmed by 4 bases and V by 6 bases; bases with no gene match: 2. CDR3 loop: CASRTGGGETQYF. The CDR3 coding sequence is TGTGCCAGCAGGACAGGGGGCGGAGAGACCCAGTACTTC. The full variable domain, with the rest looked up from reference TRBV2 and TRBJ2-5, is EPEVTQTPSHQVTQMGQEVILRCVPISNHLYFYWYRQILGQKVEFLVSFYNNEISEKSEIFDDQFSVERPDGSNFTLKIRSTKLEDSAMYFCASRTGGGETQYFGPGTRLLVL.

J is TRBJ1-5 and V is TRBV19; the match to TRBD1 covers 7 bases. J was trimmed by 4 bases and V by 7 bases; bases with no gene match: 13. Germline-derived CDR1 and CDR2 are LNHDA and SQIVND (reference sequence). This CDR3 comprises 16 residues. The CDR3 protein is CASNTLRQGPNQPQHF. CDR3 bases: TGTGCCAGTAATACTCTCCGACAGGGACCAAATCAGCCCCAGCATTTT.

The chain recombines TRBV7-2 with TRBJ1-3, with D uncertain. This CDR3 is 14 amino acids long. The ends were cut back, 2 bases at V and 3 bases at J, with 8 bases in the middle. Per germline, CDR1 SGHTA and CDR2 FQGNSA. The CDR3 DNA sequence: TGTGCCAGCAGCTTATACGGGATTGGAAACACCATATATTTT. Residues: CASSLYGIGNTIYF. The entire variable domain, with the rest obtained from reference TRBV7-2 and TRBJ1-3, is as follows: GAGVSQSPSNKVTEKGKDVELRCDPISGHTALYWYRQSLGQGLEFLIYFQGNSAPDKSGLPSDRFSAERTGGSVSTLTIQRTQQEDSAVYLCASSLYGIGNTIYFGEGSWLTVV.

This clone showed up just once. The chain carries TRBV2 and TRBJ1-1; TRBD1 is a possible D gene (5 bases). The CDR3 length is 14 residues. V gave up 8 bases and J gave up 5 bases, with 18 bases separating them. Germline V lookup: CDR1 SNHLY, CDR2 FYNNEI. The CDR3, as DNA: TGTGCCAGCCGGAGGGAAGGGGCAACTACTGAAGCTTTCTTT. It translates to CASRREGATTEAFF. Together with reference TRBV2 and TRBJ1-1, the CDR3 gives the full variable domain: EPEVTQTPSHQVTQMGQEVILRCVPISNHLYFYWYRQILGQKVEFLVSFYNNEISEKSEIFDDQFSVERPDGSNFTLKIRSTKLEDSAMYFCASRREGATTEAFFGQGTRLTVV.

This chain joins TRBV18 and TRBJ1-2; possible D gene TRBD1, 5 bases. The CDR3 is 14 amino acids. Germline V gene sequence: CDR1 KGHSH, CDR2 LQKENI. Between the trimmed V and J ends, which lost 1 base and 0 bases, there was a span of 6 bases. As DNA, the CDR3 is TGTGCCAGCTCACCACAGGGGCCTAACTATGGCTACACCTTC. Protein product: CASSPQGPNYGYTF.

The V call is TRBV12-3 or TRBV12-4, the J call TRBJ1-3, with D hard to call. V lost 2 bases and J 7 bases, leaving 9 bases between the germline ends. The CDR3 has 13 residues. CDR3 protein: CASSLFVENTIYF. The CDR3 nucleotides read TGTGCCAGCAGTTTATTTGTCGAGAACACCATATATTTT.

There are a few counts of this clone. This chain uses TRBV3-1 (or the pseudogene TRBV3-2) with TRBJ2-2; D possibly corresponds to TRBD2 (6 bases). V was trimmed by 3 bases and J by 0 bases, leaving 8 bases between them. The germline CDR1 and CDR2 sequences are LGHDT and YNNKEL (reference sequence). The CDR3 is 15 amino acids. CDR3 in amino acids: CASSHGTSNTGELFF. The CDR3 nucleotides read TGTGCCAGCAGCCATGGGACTTCGAACACCGGGGAGCTGTTTTTT.

This sequence joins TRBV5-6 and TRBJ2-7; no firm D call. The CDR3 spans 11 residues. The germline V gene has CDR1 SGHDT and CDR2 YYEEEE. V lost 4 bases and J 3 bases, leaving 5 bases between the germline ends. The CDR3 protein is CASSAYYEQYF. The CDR3, as DNA: TGTGCCAGCAGCGCCTACTACGAGCAGTACTTC.

This clone was recorded a few times. Written as DNA, the CDR3 is TGTGCCAGTAGTCCGCGGGACTGGGAGGACCAGTACTTC. Amino acids: CASSPRDWEDQYF. The V and J genes are TRBV19 and TRBJ2-7; perhaps TRBD2 as D (6 bases). The V gene lost 5 bases and the J gene lost 10 bases, with 18 bases spanning the gap. Germline V gives CDR1 LNHDA, CDR2 SQIVND (reference sequence). The CDR3 is 13 residues long.

This clone occurred a few times. This chain connects TRBV19 to TRBJ1-5; 7 bases map to TRBD1. V was clipped by 10 bases and J by 4 bases; unmatched bases: 10. CDR1 and CDR2 (germline): LNHDA, SQIVND (reference sequence). CDR3 length: 14 residues. CDR3 nucleotide sequence: TGTGCCACTAGCGACAGGGACTCTAATCAGCCCCAGCATTTT. This gives the protein CATSDRDSNQPQHF.

The chain couples TRBV28 to TRBJ1-2; D might be TRBD1 (6 bases). The V gene lost 7 bases and the J gene lost 7 bases, with 19 bases spanning the gap. Germline V CDR1 and CDR2: MDHEN, SYDVKM. CDR3 length equals 14 residues. The CDR3 loop is CASTPLGQGLGYTF. Here the CDR3 DNA reads TGTGCCAGCACTCCCCTGGGGCAGGGGCTTGGCTACACCTTC.

This rearrangement joins TRBV28 to TRBJ2-2, with 10 bases identical to TRBD2. CDR1 and CDR2 from the germline V gene are MDHEN and SYDVKM. This CDR3 has 16 residues. V lost 5 bases to trimming and J lost 6 bases; unmatched junction nucleotides: 9. The CDR3 sequence is CASSHWTSGKAGELFF. The CDR3 nucleotides are TGTGCCAGCAGTCACTGGACTAGCGGTAAAGCCGGGGAGCTGTTTTTT.

This clone showed up just once. The rearrangement uses TRBV7-9 and TRBJ2-7; no clear D. CDR1 and CDR2 from the germline V gene are SEHNR and FQNEAQ (reference sequence). The CDR3 loop spans 13 amino acids. The V and J ends lost 4 bases and 4 bases respectively, with 11 bases between them. CDR3 protein: CASSYGAAYEQYF. Here the CDR3 DNA reads TGTGCCAGCAGCTATGGTGCAGCGTACGAGCAGTACTTC.

V usage is TRBV5-1 and J usage is TRBJ2-1, with TRBD2 identical over 10 bases. The CDR3 has 13 amino acids. The germline V gene has CDR1 SGHRS and CDR2 YFSETQ. V gave up 5 bases and J gave up 7 bases; unmatched junction bases: 3. Here the CDR3 reads CASRPLAGNEQFF. For the CDR3, the DNA is TGCGCCAGCAGACCACTAGCGGGGAATGAGCAGTTCTTC.

This sequence joins TRBV6-7 and TRBJ2-5; TRBD1 matches at 7 bases. TRBV6-7 is flagged as an ORF with uncertain function. J lost 0 bases, V lost 7 bases, and 17 bases had no gene match. This CDR3 comprises 18 residues. Here the CDR3 DNA reads TGTGCCAGCACCCATAAGGGACAGCGAGTCTCCGACCAAGAGACCCAGTACTTC. Translating it yields CASTHKGQRVSDQETQYF.

This sequence joins TRBV13 and TRBJ2-2; 10 bases align to TRBD2. This CDR3 contains 15 residues. V shed 6 bases and J 4 bases; nucleotides not matched to a gene: 5. Germline-derived CDR1 and CDR2 are PRHDT and FYEKMQ (reference sequence). CDR3 loop: CASSTSGMPTGELFF. CDR3 sequence (DNA): TGTGCCAGCAGTACTAGCGGGATGCCCACCGGGGAGCTGTTTTTT.

The chain links TRBV5-4 to TRBJ1-6; weak D call: TRBD1 (5 bases). V gave up 6 bases and J gave up 8 bases, with 12 bases separating them. There are 13 residues in the CDR3. Germline V gives CDR1 SGHNT, CDR2 YYREEE (reference sequence). The DNA for the CDR3 is TGTGCCAGCAATTGGCAGGGCGATTCACCCCTCCACTTT. Its translation is CASNWQGDSPLHF.

This chain uses TRBV7-9 with TRBJ1-1; D gene uncertain. This CDR3 is built from 12 residues. The V gene lost 2 bases and the J gene lost 11 bases, with 12 bases spanning the gap. Germline CDR1 SEHNR, CDR2 FQNEAQ (reference sequence). The CDR3 DNA reads TGTGCCAGCAGCTTACCGGGATTGGCGGCTTTCTTT. The encoded protein is CASSLPGLAAFF.

This chain uses TRBV28 with TRBJ2-1, with TRBD2 matching 9 bases. The length of the CDR3 is 17 residues. Per the germline V gene, CDR1 is MDHEN and CDR2 is SYDVKM. Unmatched junction bases numbered 6, after V lost 3 bases and J lost 0 bases. CDR3 sequence: CASSLRRGGGSYNEQFF. The CDR3 DNA follows: TGTGCCAGCAGTTTGCGCCGCGGGGGGGGCTCCTACAATGAGCAGTTCTTC. The full variable domain, rest sourced from reference TRBV28 and TRBJ2-1, is DVKVTQSSRYLVKRTGEKVFLECVQDMDHENMFWYRQDPGLGLRLIYFSYDVKMKEKGDIPEGYSVSREKKERFSLILESASTNQTSMYLCASSLRRGGGSYNEQFFGPGTRLTVL.